This T cell receptor beta chain was captured by sequencing in a study of T cell repertoires in cytomegalovirus infection. TCRdb ran MiXCR on the reads and lists one entry per CDR3 protein. The sample includes around 900,000 distinct CDR3 sequences, 30% to 40% seen only once; the top ten take about 14%. This clonotype was recorded once. Its cognate antigen is unknown. CDR3 length equals 16 residues. The V end was cut by 8 bases, the J end by 3 bases, with 21 bases between. The input for sequencing was cultured CD8+ T cells from PBMCs, taken from culture after CMV antigen stimulation. The rearrangement uses TRBV5-3 and TRBJ1-5, with unresolved D. TRBV5-3 is recorded as an ORF, its role being uncertain. The TCR comes from a human donor in good health (CMV status not recorded). Some clones in this sample may be carry-over from other donors' samples. CDR3 coding DNA: TGTGCCAGCAGCACCGGTCCAGCTTTGCACAATCAGCCCCAGCATTTT. As protein: CASSTGPALHNQPQHF.